The T cell receptor (beta chain) under discussion was sequenced for a study of blood T cell repertoires in COVID-19. Method: immunoSEQ multiplex PCR; TCRdb's copy keeps in-frame clones and lacks some. This table holds 150,000 to 200,000 clones, about four fifths found once. The trim removed 3 bases at V and 3 bases at J, leaving 7 bases unmatched. The CDR3 has 15 residues. Germline V gene data show CDR1 as SGHTA and CDR2 as FQGNSA. This clonotype was obtained from a woman aged 35 to 49 with COVID-19, enrolled during active disease. Sequenced sample: peripheral blood. The chain uses TRBV7-2 and TRBJ2-7; 8 bases map to TRBD1. The CDR3 protein is CASSFATGVSYEQYF. CDR3 bases: TGTGCCAGCAGCTTCGCGACAGGGGTTAGCTACGAGCAGTACTTC.